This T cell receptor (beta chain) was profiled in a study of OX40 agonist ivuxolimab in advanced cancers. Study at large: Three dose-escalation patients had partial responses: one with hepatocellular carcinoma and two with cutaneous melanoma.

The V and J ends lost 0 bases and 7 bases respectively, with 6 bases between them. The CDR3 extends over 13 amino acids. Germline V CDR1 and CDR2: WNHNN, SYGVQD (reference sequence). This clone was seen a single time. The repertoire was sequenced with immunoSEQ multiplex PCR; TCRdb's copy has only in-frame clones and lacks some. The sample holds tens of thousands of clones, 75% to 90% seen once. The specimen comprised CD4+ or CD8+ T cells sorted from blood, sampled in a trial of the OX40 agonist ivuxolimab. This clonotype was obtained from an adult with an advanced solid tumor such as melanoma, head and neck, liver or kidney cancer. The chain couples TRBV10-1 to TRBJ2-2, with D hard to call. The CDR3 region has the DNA TGCGCCAGCAGTGAGTCCGACGGCGGGGAGCTGTTTTTT. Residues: CASSESDGGELFF.